This paragraph covers one TCR beta chain sequence. Antigen: not known. This sample was included in a study of T cell responses to AZD1222 COVID-19 vaccine. Study-level findings and limits: The breadth and depth of Spike-specific TCRs increased once two AZD1222 doses had been given. Only a handful of AZD1222 recipients tested seropositive at baseline.

The repertoire was sequenced with immunoSEQ multiplex PCR; TCRdb's copy has only in-frame clones and lacks some. Seen here are about 90,000 clones, around 90% observed once, and the top ten hold roughly 15%. J lost 9 bases, V lost 4 bases, and 1 base had no gene match. The CDR3 covers 12 residues. The germline V gene encodes CDR1 SQVTM and CDR2 ANQGSEA. The V gene is TRBV29-1, the J gene TRBJ2-7, with TRBD2 matching over 15 bases. Sequencing was performed on peripheral blood, taken on day 0 of AZD1222 vaccination. The sequence derives from an adult in good health. CDR3 nucleotide sequence: TGCAGCGTTGGGACTAGCGGGAGGGGGCAGTACTTC. It encodes CSVGTSGRGQYF.